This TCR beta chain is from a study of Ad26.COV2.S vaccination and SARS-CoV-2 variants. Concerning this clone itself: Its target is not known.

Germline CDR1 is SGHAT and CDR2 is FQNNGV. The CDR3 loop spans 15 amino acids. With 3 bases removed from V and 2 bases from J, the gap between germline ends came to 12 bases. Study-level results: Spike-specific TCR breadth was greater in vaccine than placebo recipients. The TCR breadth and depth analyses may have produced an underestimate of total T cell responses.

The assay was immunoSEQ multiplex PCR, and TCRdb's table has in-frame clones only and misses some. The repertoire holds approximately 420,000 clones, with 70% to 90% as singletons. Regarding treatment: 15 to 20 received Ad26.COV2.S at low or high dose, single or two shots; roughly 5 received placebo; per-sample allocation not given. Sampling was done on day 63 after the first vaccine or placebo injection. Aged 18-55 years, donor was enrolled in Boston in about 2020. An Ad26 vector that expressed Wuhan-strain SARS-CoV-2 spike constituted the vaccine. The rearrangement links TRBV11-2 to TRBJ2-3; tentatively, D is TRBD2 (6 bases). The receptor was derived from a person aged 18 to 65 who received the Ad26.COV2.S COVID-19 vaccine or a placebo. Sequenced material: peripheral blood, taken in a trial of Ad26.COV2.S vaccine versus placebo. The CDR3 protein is CASSLGTGNTDTQYF. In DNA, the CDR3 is TGTGCCAGCAGCTTGGGGACTGGTAACACAGATACGCAGTATTTT.